The clone carrying this T cell receptor (beta chain) was seen more than once but under ten times. Its antigen is undetermined. The data belong to a study of CD8 T cells in ankylosing spondylitis. Study-wide points: A motif in TCR beta, a set of 8 or 9 highly homologous variants, appeared characteristic of ankylosing spondylitis blood. Reactive arthritis synovial fluid and blood previously showed some of these motif variants.

The authors made TCR beta libraries by quantitative 5'-RACE with molecular barcodes. TCRdb passed the 5' RACE reads through MiXCR, listing each CDR3 protein once. The sample lists 220,000 or so distinct CDR3 sequences, around 17% occurring once. The sample taken for sequencing was blood, either unsorted or a sorted T cell fraction (not recorded which). This sequence originates from a male donor with ankylosing spondylitis.

CDR3 nucleotides: TGTGCCAGCAGGCCCCCGATCCAGGGAGACACTGAAGCTTTCTTT. Translating it yields CASRPPIQGDTEAFF. V and J are TRBV6-1 and TRBJ1-1; perhaps TRBD1 as D (5 bases). Germline CDR1 is MNHNS and CDR2 is SASEGT. This CDR3 is built from 15 residues. The V gene lost 6 bases and the J gene lost 3 bases, with 17 bases spanning the gap.